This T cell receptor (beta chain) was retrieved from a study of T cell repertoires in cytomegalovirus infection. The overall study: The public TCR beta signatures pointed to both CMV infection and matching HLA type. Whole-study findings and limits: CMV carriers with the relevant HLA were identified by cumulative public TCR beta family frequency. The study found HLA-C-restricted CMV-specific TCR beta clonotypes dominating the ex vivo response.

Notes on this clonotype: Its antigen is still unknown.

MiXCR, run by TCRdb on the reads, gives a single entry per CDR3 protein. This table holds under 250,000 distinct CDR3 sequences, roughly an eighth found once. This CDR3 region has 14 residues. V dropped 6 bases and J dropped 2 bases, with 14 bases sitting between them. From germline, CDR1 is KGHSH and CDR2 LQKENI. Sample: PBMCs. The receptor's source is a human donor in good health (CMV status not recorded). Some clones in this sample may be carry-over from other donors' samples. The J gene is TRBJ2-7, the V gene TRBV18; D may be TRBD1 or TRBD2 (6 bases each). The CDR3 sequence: CASSAAGQTYEQYF. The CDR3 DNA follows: TGTGCCAGCTCGGCCGCGGGACAAACCTACGAGCAGTACTTC.